Given below is one TCR beta chain in context. Its cognate antigen is unknown. The assay was immunoSEQ multiplex PCR, and TCRdb's table has in-frame clones only and misses some. The table lists 130,000 to 150,000 clones, 70% to 90% of them singletons. These data belong to a study of T cell responses to AZD1222 COVID-19 vaccine. Whole-study results and caveats: The donor group comprised mostly white British people and more females; the analysis possibly underestimated clonal diversity. Baseline antibody screening turned up just a handful of seropositive AZD1222 recipients. The CD4 TCRs associated with vaccination extended across spike and predominated at 160-218 and 743-854. Spike-specific TCR breadth and depth grew following two AZD1222 doses.

V lost 1 base to trimming and J lost 0 bases, with 7 bases between them. Per the germline V gene, CDR1 is SEHNR and CDR2 is FQNEAQ (reference sequence). The CDR3 length is 15 residues. Source: peripheral blood, taken 28 days after the second dose of the MenACWY control vaccine. The TCR sequence derives from an adult who received the MenACWY meningococcal vaccine as a control. This chain uses TRBV7-9 with TRBJ1-3; D is ambiguous. CDR3 residues: CASSLGGISGNTIYF. For the CDR3, the DNA is TGTGCCAGCAGCTTAGGCGGGATCTCTGGAAACACCATATATTTT.